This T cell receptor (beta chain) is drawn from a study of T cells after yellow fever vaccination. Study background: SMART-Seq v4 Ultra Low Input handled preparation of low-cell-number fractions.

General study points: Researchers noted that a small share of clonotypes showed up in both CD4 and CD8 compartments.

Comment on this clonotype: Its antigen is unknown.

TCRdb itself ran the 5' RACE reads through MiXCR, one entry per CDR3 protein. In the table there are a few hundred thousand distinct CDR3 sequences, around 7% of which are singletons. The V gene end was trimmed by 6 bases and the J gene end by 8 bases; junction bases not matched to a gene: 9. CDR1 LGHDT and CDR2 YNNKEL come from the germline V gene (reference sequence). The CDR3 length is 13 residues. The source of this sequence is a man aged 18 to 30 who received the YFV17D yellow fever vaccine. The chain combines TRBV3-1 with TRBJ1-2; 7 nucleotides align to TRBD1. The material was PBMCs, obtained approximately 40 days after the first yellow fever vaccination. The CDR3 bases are TGTGCCAGCAGTCATGAAGACAGGGTCGGCTACACCTTC. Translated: CASSHEDRVGYTF.